This T cell receptor (beta chain) is drawn from a study of cytomegalovirus exposure and HLA in healthy donors. Amplification used 60 Vbeta primers and 13 Jbeta primers. Profiled with immunoSEQ multiplex PCR; TCRdb holds only in-frame clones, not every one. The sample contains 100,000 to 150,000 clones, roughly four fifths of which appear only once. General observations from the study: A few CMV-associated chains were confirmed in vitro to be specific for CMV antigens. In an earlier analysis, about 87% or about 30%: the productive usage of most TCR beta V segments. The study designated about 160 TCR beta chains cytomegalovirus-associated.

A few counts support this clone. Its cognate antigen is unknown. Nominal health characterized the donors when sampled, though unrecorded immune exposures were likely. The CDR3 loop spans 14 amino acids. CDR1 is GTSNPN and CDR2 is SVGIG in the germline V gene (reference sequence). Trimming took 2 bases from V and 2 from J, leaving 7 bases between them. The chain uses TRBV30 and TRBJ2-6; D might be TRBD2 (6 bases). The TCR originated in a boy aged 5-17 years in good health and CMV-seronegative. What was sequenced was PBMCs. CDR3 coding DNA: TGTGCCTGGAGTTGGGGGGCTGGGGCCAACGTCCTGACTTTC. Encoded protein: CAWSWGAGANVLTF. Combining the CDR3 with reference TRBV30 and TRBJ2-6 gives the whole variable domain SQTIHQWPATLVQPVGSPLSLECTVEGTSNPNLYWYRQAAGRGLQLLFYSVGIGQISSEVPQNLSASRPQDRQFILSSKKLLLSDSGFYLCAWSWGAGANVLTFGAGSRLTVL.